The 20 T cell receptor beta chains reported below all come from one sample, sequenced in a study of healthy donors' naive CD4 and CD8 T cells. TCR libraries were built from 450 to 650 ng of total RNA by linear amplification. TCRdb re-called the reads through MiXCR, storing one row per CDR3 protein. The sample yields about 180,000 distinct CDR3 sequences, over 60% seen once. The sequencing input was naive CD4+ and CD8+ T cells sorted from blood, pooled from several donors. The source of these receptors is a pool of human donors in good health; the sample pools cells from several healthy donors.

V usage is TRBV27 and J usage is TRBJ1-1; possible D gene TRBD1, 6 bases. The germline V gene encodes CDR1 MNHEY and CDR2 SMNVEV (reference sequence). V lost 5 bases, J lost 1 base, and 20 bases lay in between. The CDR3 totals 17 residues. As DNA, the CDR3 is TGTGCCAGCAGTCGGCTCCCGACGGGGGCGTCGAACACTGAAGCTTTCTTT. It yields the protein CASSRLPTGASNTEAFF.

This clonotype turned up a few times. The chain's CDR3 is CASSIERGPLTGELFF. DNA of the CDR3: TGTGCCAGTAGTATTGAGCGGGGGCCCCTCACCGGGGAGCTGTTTTTT. The chain has TRBV19 and TRBJ2-2; 8 bases match TRBD2. This CDR3 is built from 16 residues. Germline V gene data show CDR1 as LNHDA and CDR2 as SQIVND (reference sequence). The V segment lost 3 bases and the J segment 4 bases; nucleotides outside the gene matches: 7.

The genes are TRBV27 and TRBJ1-3; D may be TRBD1 (5 bases). Germline loops: CDR1 MNHEY, CDR2 SMNVEV (reference sequence). This CDR3 comprises 15 residues. V was clipped by 5 bases and J by 0 bases, with 11 bases between them. CDR3 nucleotides: TGTGCCAGCAGTCAGCAGGGTCGCTCTGGAAACACCATATATTTT. It is translated as CASSQQGRSGNTIYF.

The chain uses TRBV25-1 and TRBJ1-1; no reliable D call. There are 13 residues in the CDR3. V lost 3 bases and J lost 0, with 5 bases in between. CDR1 is MGHDK, CDR2 SYGVNS, per germline. The CDR3 DNA reads TGTGCCAGCAGTGACCCCCTGAACACTGAAGCTTTCTTT. Translated: CASSDPLNTEAFF.

The chain has TRBV12-3 or TRBV12-4 and TRBJ2-1; tentatively, D is TRBD1 (6 bases). The V gene lost 4 bases and the J gene lost 1 base, with 14 bases spanning the gap. The CDR3 length is 16 residues. CDR3: CASSSITGLSYNEQFF. The CDR3 coding sequence is TGTGCCAGCAGTTCCATCACAGGGCTTTCCTACAATGAGCAGTTCTTC.

This clonotype was observed once. The genes are TRBV5-6 and TRBJ1-2; D possibly corresponds to TRBD1 (6 bases). The CDR3 has 16 residues. Between the trimmed V and J ends, which lost 0 bases and 5 bases, there was a span of 17 bases. Germline V lookup: CDR1 SGHDT, CDR2 YYEEEE. The CDR3: CASSLGGGVHPYGYTF. CDR3 nucleotide sequence: TGTGCCAGCAGCTTGGGAGGGGGAGTCCATCCTTATGGCTACACCTTC. Looking up the rest from reference TRBV5-6 and TRBJ1-2 gives the full variable domain: DAGVTQSPTHLIKTRGQQVTLRCSPKSGHDTVSWYQQALGQGPQFIFQYYEEEERQRGNFPDRFSGHQFPNYSSELNVNALLLGDSALYLCASSLGGGVHPYGYTFGSGTRLTVV.

This clonotype was observed a handful of times. The CDR3 spells CASGRQGNTEAFF. For the CDR3, the DNA is TGTGCCAGCGGCCGACAGGGGAACACTGAAGCTTTCTTT. V gene TRBV27 combines with J gene TRBJ1-1, with 7 positions matching TRBD1. This CDR3 is 13 amino acids long. Per germline, CDR1 MNHEY and CDR2 SMNVEV (reference sequence). Trimming cost V 8 bases and J 1 base; bases outside gene matches: 4.

This clonotype appeared a single time. The chain has TRBV29-1 and TRBJ1-2, with no clear D. In germline, CDR1 is SQVTM, CDR2 ANQGSEA. CDR3 length: 11 amino acids. V was cut by 4 bases and J by 5 bases, with 8 bases left in between. CDR3 amino acids: CSVGGGYGYTF. The CDR3 bases are TGCAGCGTTGGGGGAGGATATGGCTACACCTTC.

V and J are TRBV29-1 and TRBJ1-1; D is unresolved. The germline gives CDR1 SQVTM, CDR2 ANQGSEA. The CDR3 length is 12 residues. With 7 bases removed from V and 3 bases from J, the gap between germline ends came to 12 bases. Here the CDR3 DNA reads TGCAGCGCAGGACGGCGGGACACTGAAGCTTTCTTT. It yields the protein CSAGRRDTEAFF. The variable domain in full, with the rest retrieved from reference TRBV29-1 and TRBJ1-1, is SAVISQKPSRDICQRGTSLTIQCQVDSQVTMMFWYRQQPGQSLTLIATANQGSEATYESGFVIDKFPISRPNLTFSTLTVSNMSPEDSSIYLCSAGRRDTEAFFGQGTRLTVV.

For the CDR3, the DNA is TGTGCCAGCAGCCAAGATCCCGGGACGCCCAGTTCAGAGGGGGCCAACGTCCTGACTTTC. Residues: CASSQDPGTPSSEGANVLTF. The chain joins TRBV4-2 to TRBJ2-6; D tentatively reads TRBD1 or TRBD2 (5 bases each). The CDR3 spans 20 residues. Per germline, CDR1 LGHNA and CDR2 YNFKEQ. Between the trimmed V and J ends, which lost 0 bases and 4 bases, there was a span of 22 bases.

With regard to this clonotype: Sequence at one end of the junction differs from germline and may be a read error. The J gene is TRBJ1-5, the V gene TRBV12-3 or TRBV12-4, with TRBD1 identical over 8 bases. The CDR3 extends over 15 amino acids. CDR3 sequence reads: CAGSPRQGFNQPQHF. CDR3 DNA: TGTGCCGGCAGTCCGAGACAGGGGTTCAATCAGCCCCAGCATTTT.

V gene TRBV14 combines with J gene TRBJ2-7; D possibly corresponds to TRBD2 (5 bases). Germline V lookup: CDR1 SGHDN, CDR2 FVKESK. There are 13 residues in the CDR3. The V gene lost 5 bases and the J gene lost 4 bases, with 12 bases spanning the gap. CDR3 loop: CASSNVSGYEQYF. The CDR3 DNA reads as TGTGCCAGCAGCAACGTTTCGGGATACGAGCAGTACTTC.

The rearrangement links TRBV7-8 to TRBJ2-3; 10 bases fit TRBD2. The CDR3 has 16 amino acids. Germline CDR1 and CDR2: SGHVS and FQNEAQ. V was clipped by 4 bases and J by 0 bases; unmatched bases: 4. The CDR3 is CASSSSTSGSTDTQYF. The CDR3 nucleotides read TGTGCCAGCAGCTCCTCGACTAGCGGGAGCACAGATACGCAGTATTTT.

A note on this clonotype: A junction end diverges from the germline sequence, so it may reflect a read error. V is TRBV29-1 and J is TRBJ1-2; D uncertain. The CDR3 length is 13 residues. The germline gives CDR1 SQVTM, CDR2 ANQGSEA. The CDR3 region has the DNA TGCAGCGTTGTGTTAGGAGACAACTATGGCTATACCTTC. Its translation is CSVVLGDNYGYTF.

The rearrangement joins TRBV2 to TRBJ1-1; D not certain. The CDR3 covers 12 residues. Trimming removed 4 bases at V and 3 bases at J, with 6 bases between. In germline, CDR1 is SNHLY, CDR2 FYNNEI. CDR3 DNA: TGTGCCAGCAGTGGAACTTACACTGAAGCTTTCTTT. As protein: CASSGTYTEAFF.

This rearrangement joins TRBV30 to TRBJ1-5; TRBD1 agrees at 8 bases. The CDR3 contains 15 residues. Germline-derived CDR1 and CDR2 are GTSNPN and SVGIG (reference sequence). V shed 0 bases and J 5 bases; nucleotides not matched to a gene: 6. CDR3 protein: CAWSVLGQGYQPQHF. The CDR3 DNA reads TGTGCCTGGAGTGTACTCGGACAGGGATATCAGCCCCAGCATTTT.

This clonotype was seen more than once but under ten times. The chain carries TRBV29-1 and TRBJ2-3, with TRBD1 as a possible D gene (6 bases). CDR3 length equals 13 residues. Looked up from germline, CDR1 is SQVTM and CDR2 is ANQGSEA. Trimming took 4 bases from V and 5 from J, leaving 13 bases between them. CDR3 sequence (DNA): TGCAGCGTTGGGGCAGGGGAAGAAGATACGCAGTATTTT. It yields the protein CSVGAGEEDTQYF.

The rearrangement joins TRBV5-6 to TRBJ2-3; 15 bases match TRBD2. This CDR3 comprises 16 residues. CDR1 and CDR2 (germline): SGHDT, YYEEEE. V shed 4 bases and J 3 bases; nucleotides not matched to a gene: 3. CDR3 region: CASSDGTSGGTDTQYF. DNA for the CDR3: TGTGCCAGCAGCGACGGGACTAGCGGGGGGACAGATACGCAGTATTTT.

V and J are TRBV11-1 and TRBJ1-3; D unclear. V dropped 1 base and J dropped 2 bases, with 12 bases sitting between them. Germline CDR1 is SGHAT and CDR2 is FQDESV (reference sequence). This CDR3 region has 16 residues. The CDR3 is CASSLVLPGPGNTIYF. The CDR3 region has the DNA TGTGCCAGCAGCTTAGTCCTTCCAGGACCTGGAAACACCATATATTTT.

J is TRBJ2-7 and V is TRBV20-1; D uncertain. The CDR3 runs to 12 residues. The germline V gene has CDR1 DFQATT and CDR2 SNEGSKA (reference sequence). V lost 1 base and J lost 5, with 9 bases in between. DNA of the CDR3: TGCAGTGCTAGAGGGACCCCGAACGAGCAGTACTTC. It is translated as CSARGTPNEQYF.